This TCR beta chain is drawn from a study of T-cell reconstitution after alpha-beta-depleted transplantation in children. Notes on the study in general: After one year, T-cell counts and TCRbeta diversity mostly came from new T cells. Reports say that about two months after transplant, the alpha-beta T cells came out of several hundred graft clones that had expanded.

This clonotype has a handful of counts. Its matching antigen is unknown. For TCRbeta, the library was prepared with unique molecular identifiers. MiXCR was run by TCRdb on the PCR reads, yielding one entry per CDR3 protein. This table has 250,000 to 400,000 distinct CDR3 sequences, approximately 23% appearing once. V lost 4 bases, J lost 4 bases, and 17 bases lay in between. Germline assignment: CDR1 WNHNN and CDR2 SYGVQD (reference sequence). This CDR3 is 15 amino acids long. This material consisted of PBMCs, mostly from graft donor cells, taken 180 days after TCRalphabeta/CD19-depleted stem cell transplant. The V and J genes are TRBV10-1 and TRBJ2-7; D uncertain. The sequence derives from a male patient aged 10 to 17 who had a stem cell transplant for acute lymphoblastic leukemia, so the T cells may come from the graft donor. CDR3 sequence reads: CASSGSQVNLYEQYF. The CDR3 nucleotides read TGCGCCAGCAGTGGATCCCAGGTTAACTTATACGAGCAGTACTTC.